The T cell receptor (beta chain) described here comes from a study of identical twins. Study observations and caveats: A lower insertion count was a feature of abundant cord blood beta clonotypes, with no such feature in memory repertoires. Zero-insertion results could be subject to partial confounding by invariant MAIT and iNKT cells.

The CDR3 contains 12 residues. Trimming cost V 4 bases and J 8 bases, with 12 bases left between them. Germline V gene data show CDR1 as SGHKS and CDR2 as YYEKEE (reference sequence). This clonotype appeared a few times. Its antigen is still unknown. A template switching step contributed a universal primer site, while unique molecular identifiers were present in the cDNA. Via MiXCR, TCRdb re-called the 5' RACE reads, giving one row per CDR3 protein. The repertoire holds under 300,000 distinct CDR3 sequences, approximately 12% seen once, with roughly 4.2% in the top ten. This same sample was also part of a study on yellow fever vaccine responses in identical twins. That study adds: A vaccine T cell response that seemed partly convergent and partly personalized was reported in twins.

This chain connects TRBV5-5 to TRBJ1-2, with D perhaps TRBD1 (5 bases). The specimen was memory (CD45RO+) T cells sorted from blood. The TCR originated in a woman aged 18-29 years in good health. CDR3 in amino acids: CASSLQGTGYTF. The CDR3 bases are TGTGCCAGCAGCCTACAAGGGACCGGCTACACCTTC.